The rows below give T cell receptor beta chains drawn from one sample of a study of T-cell reconstitution after alpha-beta-depleted transplantation in children. TCRdb reprocessed the PCR reads via MiXCR and lists one record per CDR3 protein. This table holds around 480,000 distinct CDR3 sequences, approximately 32% found once. This material consisted of PBMCs from the stem cell graft donor, taken from the stem cell graft. These receptor sequences come from a human donor who donated a stem cell graft to a child with aplastic anemia. The CDR3 runs from the conserved cysteine through the conserved F or W. The order of the fields is clone size, J gene, D gene, V gene, CDR3 protein, CDR3 DNA. D genes are given only for firm matches. Not every row has a clone size; where given, it reads once, few, many or a size class.

-,TRBJ2-1,TRBD2,TRBV3-1,CASSQSSGRGYNEQFF,TGTGCCAGCAGCCAATCAAGCGGGAGGGGCTACAATGAGCAGTTCTTC
few,TRBJ2-6,-,TRBV20-1,CSALVFSSGANVLTF,TGCAGTGCATTGGTATTCTCCTCTGGGGCCAACGTCCTGACTTTC
-,TRBJ2-1,-,TRBV4-1,CASSPGVAENEQFF,TGCGCCAGCAGCCCTGGGGTAGCGGAGAATGAGCAGTTCTTC
few,TRBJ2-7,-,TRBV20-1,CSPRDLLTPYEQYF,TGCAGTCCCCGTGACCTCTTGACCCCCTACGAGCAGTACTTC
few,TRBJ2-3,-,TRBV7-3,CASSFGGAFSTDTQYF,TGTGCCAGCAGCTTTGGGGGGGCGTTCAGCACAGATACGCAGTATTTT
-,TRBJ2-7,-,TRBV20-1,CSARDSGDLSPYEQYF,TGCAGTGCTAGAGATTCGGGGGACCTCTCCCCCTACGAGCAGTACTTC
few,TRBJ1-1,-,TRBV7-3,CASSSELNTEAFF,TGTGCCAGCAGCTCCGAGTTGAACACTGAAGCTTTCTTT
few,TRBJ1-1,TRBD1,TRBV7-2,CASSYMTGGRSEAFF,TGTGCCAGCAGCTATATGACAGGGGGCAGGTCTGAAGCTTTCTTT
few,TRBJ2-2,TRBD2,TRBV7-6,CASSQRLAGANTGELFF,TGTGCCAGCAGCCAGAGACTAGCGGGGGCTAACACCGGGGAGCTGTTTTTT
few,TRBJ1-3,-,TRBV27,CASSLLPTGTGNTIYF,TGTGCCAGCAGTTTACTCCCGACAGGTACAGGAAACACCATATATTTT
-,TRBJ2-5,-,TRBV12-3/TRBV12-4,CASSLVPWETQYF,TGTGCCAGCAGTTTAGTACCGTGGGAGACCCAGTACTTC
few,TRBJ2-1,TRBD1,TRBV5-1,CASSSETGGNGF,TGCGCCAGCAGCTCGGAAACAGGGGGCAACGGGTTC
-,TRBJ2-1,-,TRBV13,CASSLTGSVSYNEQFF,TGTGCCAGCAGCTTAACCGGGAGTGTCTCCTACAATGAGCAGTTCTTC
-,TRBJ2-1,TRBD1,TRBV6-2/TRBV6-3,CASRPLSGQGYEQFF,TGTGCCAGCAGGCCCCTCTCGGGACAGGGTTATGAGCAGTTCTTC
-,TRBJ1-2,-,TRBV29-1,CSVGPQGSGYTF,TGCAGCGTTGGCCCACAGGGCTCTGGCTACACCTTC
few,TRBJ2-1,TRBD1,TRBV4-1,CASSQEWGQGRDEQFF,TGCGCCAGCAGCCAAGAGTGGGGACAGGGGAGGGATGAGCAGTTCTTC
-,TRBJ1-1,-,TRBV24-1,CATSDPRQGNTEAFF,TGTGCCACCAGTGACCCAAGACAAGGGAACACTGAAGCTTTCTTT
many,TRBJ2-1,TRBD2,TRBV18,CASSSGTSGNEQFF,TGTGCCAGCTCATCCGGGACTAGCGGCAATGAGCAGTTCTTC
many,TRBJ1-5,-,TRBV13,CASSRGGSNQPQHF,TGTGCCAGCAGCCGCGGGGGAAGCAATCAGCCCCAGCATTTT
few,TRBJ1-1,-,TRBV7-9,CASSLEQGRTEAFF,TGTGCCAGCAGCTTAGAGCAGGGCCGCACTGAAGCTTTCTTT
once,TRBJ2-3,-,TRBV29-1,CSVEDPPSTDTQYF,TGCAGCGTTGAAGATCCCCCCAGCACAGATACGCAGTATTTT
-,TRBJ1-1,TRBD1,TRBV7-2,CASSRQGVTLNTEAFF,TGTGCCAGCAGCCGACAGGGGGTTACCCTGAACACTGAAGCTTTCTTT
once,TRBJ1-5,TRBD1,TRBV12-3/TRBV12-4,CASSQGGNNQHQHF,TGTGCCAGCAGCCAGGGGGGGAACAATCAGCACCAGCATTTT
-,TRBJ2-5,-,TRBV5-1,CASSLVPEETQYF,TGCGCCAGCAGCTTGGTTCCTGAAGAGACCCAGTACTTC
-,TRBJ2-1,-,TRBV12-3/TRBV12-4,CASSLFVGNEQFF,TGTGCCAGCAGTTTATTCGTGGGGAATGAGCAGTTCTTC
-,TRBJ1-1,-,TRBV20-1,CSASPGAVYTEAFF,TGCAGTGCTAGTCCAGGGGCCGTGTACACTGAAGCTTTCTTT
few,TRBJ2-2,-,TRBV12-3/TRBV12-4,CASSRRKGRKNTGELFF,TGTGCCAGCAGCCGAAGAAAAGGACGGAAGAACACCGGGGAGCTGTTTTTT
few,TRBJ2-2,-,TRBV5-1,CASSLQTFNTGELFF,TGCGCCAGCAGCTTGCAGACTTTTAACACCGGGGAGCTGTTTTTT
-,TRBJ1-5,-,TRBV7-8,CASSPQRGEAQPQHF,TGTGCCAGCAGCCCCCAACGAGGAGAAGCTCAGCCCCAGCATTTT
few,TRBJ1-6,TRBD1,TRBV18,CASSPAGGQGNSPLHF,TGTGCCAGCTCACCGGCTGGGGGACAGGGGAATTCACCCCTCCACTTT
few,TRBJ2-3,-,TRBV28,CASSLLVRTDTQYF,TGTGCCAGCAGTCTATTGGTCCGAACAGATACGCAGTATTTT
once,TRBJ1-5,-,TRBV18,CASSPRQGNQPQHF,TGTGCCAGCTCACCAAGGCAGGGCAATCAGCCCCAGCATTTT
few,TRBJ2-1,TRBD2,TRBV11-2,CASSLPSGPYNEQFF,TGTGCCAGCAGCTTACCTAGCGGACCCTACAATGAGCAGTTCTTC
once,TRBJ1-2,-,TRBV25-1,CASSELAGSYGYTF,TGTGCCAGCAGTGAATTAGCAGGGTCCTATGGCTACACCTTC
many,TRBJ2-1,-,TRBV12-3/TRBV12-4,CASSSWSSYNEQFF,TGTGCCAGCAGTTCTTGGAGCTCCTACAATGAGCAGTTCTTC
-,TRBJ2-1,-,TRBV30,CAWGPGGSYNEQFF,TGTGCCTGGGGGCCTGGCGGGTCCTACAATGAGCAGTTCTTC